Presented here are 25 T cell receptor beta chains from one specimen sequenced in a study of Graves' ophthalmopathy and Graves' hyperthyroidism. Amplification of TCR beta CDR3 regions used RNA transcripts. Following a first-round RT-PCR that used HTBI primers, a second-round multiplex PCR was carried out. MiXCR, run by TCRdb on the multiplex PCR reads, gives a single entry per CDR3 protein. The profile shows about 740,000 distinct CDR3 sequences, 40% of them singletons. Source material: peripheral blood. The receptors originated from an adult man with Graves' ophthalmopathy.

This clonotype appeared a few times. The chain recombines TRBV20-1 with TRBJ2-7; 10 positions agree with TRBD2. The germline V gene has CDR1 DFQATT and CDR2 SNEGSKA (reference sequence). The CDR3 totals 15 residues. The J segment lost 6 bases and the V segment lost 0 bases, leaving 8 bases of the junction unmatched. The CDR3 nucleotides read TGCAGTGCTAGAGATGGTTCTAGCGGGAGCGGCGAGCAGTACTTC. Translated: CSARDGSSGSGEQYF.

This clonotype was counted only a few times. V usage is TRBV9 and J usage is TRBJ2-6; no definite D call. Germline V CDR1 and CDR2: SGDLS, YYNGEE. V lost 4 bases to trimming and J lost 2 bases, with 10 bases between them. CDR3 length equals 15 residues. The CDR3 sequence: CASSPLGAGANVLTF. The CDR3 region has the DNA TGTGCCAGCAGCCCCCTAGGAGCTGGGGCCAACGTCCTGACTTTC.

The rearrangement links TRBV25-1 to TRBJ1-5; TRBD1 might be the D (5 bases). This CDR3 has 14 amino acids. Between the trimmed V and J ends, which lost 6 bases and 3 bases, there was a span of 12 bases. Germline lookup yields CDR1 MGHDK and CDR2 SYGVNS. CDR3 coding DNA: TGTGCCAGCAGCCATGACAGAGACAATCAGCCCCAGCATTTT. This codes for CASSHDRDNQPQHF.

This clonotype was seen only a few times. This sequence joins TRBV24-1 and TRBJ1-5; tentative D call: TRBD1 (5 bases). Germline CDR1 reads KGHDR; CDR2 reads SFDVKD. The CDR3 spans 13 residues. Trimming removed 11 bases at V and 6 bases at J, with 16 bases between. CDR3 bases: TGTGCCAGCTCACCGGACGGGGGTCAGCCCCAGCATTTT. It codes for CASSPDGGQPQHF.

This clonotype came up a few times. The chain is built from TRBV19 and TRBJ1-1, with D possibly being TRBD1 (5 bases). This CDR3 has 12 residues. V lost 5 bases to trimming and J lost 5 bases, with 9 bases between them. Germline V gene sequence: CDR1 LNHDA, CDR2 SQIVND (reference sequence). The CDR3 is CASSAYRTEAFF. CDR3 DNA: TGTGCCAGTAGTGCATACAGGACTGAAGCTTTCTTT.

The chain's CDR3 is CASRPSSGELFF. The CDR3 nucleotides are TGTGCCAGCAGGCCTTCTAGCGGGGAGCTGTTTTTT. J is TRBJ2-2 and V is TRBV25-1; no reliable D call. The ends were cut back, 6 bases at V and 7 bases at J, with 9 bases in the middle. CDR3 length: 12 residues. The germline V gene encodes CDR1 MGHDK and CDR2 SYGVNS. Full variable domain (rest looked up from reference TRBV25-1 and TRBJ2-2): EADIYQTPRYLVIGTGKKITLECSQTMGHDKMYWYQQDPGMELHLIHYSYGVNSTEKGDLSSESTVSRIRTEHFPLTLESARPSHTSQYLCASRPSSGELFFGEGSRLTVL.

This clonotype occurred once. The chain couples TRBV2 to TRBJ1-4, with D uncertain. The CDR3 length is 15 residues. Germline CDR1 and CDR2: SNHLY and FYNNEI. With 8 bases removed from V and 2 bases from J, the gap between germline ends came to 15 bases. CDR3 coding DNA: TGTGCCAGCGGGAAAGAGCGGGGTACTAATGAAAAACTGTTTTTT. This encodes CASGKERGTNEKLFF.

V gene TRBV2 combines with J gene TRBJ1-5; D uncertain. This CDR3 spans 14 amino acids. Germline V CDR1 and CDR2: SNHLY, FYNNEI. Between the trimmed V and J ends, which lost 8 bases and 4 bases, there was a span of 15 bases. Here the CDR3 DNA reads TGTGCCAGCTCACCAACCGACACAAATCAGCCCCAGCATTTT. Its protein is CASSPTDTNQPQHF.

Only a few counts were recorded for this clonotype. The V and J genes are TRBV7-9 and TRBJ2-7, with TRBD1 as a possible D gene (6 bases). The CDR3 has 15 amino acids. CDR1 SEHNR and CDR2 FQNEAQ come from the germline V gene (reference sequence). V was trimmed by 1 base and J by 3 bases, leaving 13 bases between them. The CDR3 is CASSLESWGHYEQYF. CDR3 DNA sequence: TGTGCCAGCAGCTTAGAGAGTTGGGGGCACTACGAGCAGTACTTC.

This clonotype was found many times. V usage is TRBV10-3 and J usage is TRBJ2-7; D is tentatively TRBD1 or TRBD2 (7 bases each). This CDR3 contains 14 residues. V gave up 7 bases and J gave up 4 bases, with 17 bases separating them. The V gene's germline CDR1 is ENHRY and CDR2 SYGVKD. CDR3 loop: CAITEGRGLYEQYF. The CDR3, as DNA: TGTGCCATCACCGAGGGGAGGGGGCTTTACGAGCAGTACTTC.

The V gene is TRBV9, the J gene TRBJ1-4, with 7 bases aligning to TRBD1. The V and J ends lost 3 bases and 5 bases, in that order; junction bases with no gene match: 1. The CDR3 extends over 13 amino acids. CDR1 SGDLS and CDR2 YYNGEE come from the germline V gene. The CDR3 DNA reads as TGTGCCAGCAGCGCGGGACAGAATGAAAAACTGTTTTTT. Protein: CASSAGQNEKLFF.

This clonotype was observed many times. This chain connects TRBV15 to TRBJ1-5, with D possibly being TRBD1 (6 bases). Between the trimmed V and J ends, which lost 5 bases and 1 base, there was a span of 18 bases. This CDR3 has 17 residues. Germline assignment: CDR1 LNHNV and CDR2 YYDKDF (reference sequence). In DNA form, the CDR3 reads TGTGCCACCAGCCGGGGGGCCCCGGGACGGAGCAATCAGCCCCAGCATTTT. Amino acid sequence: CATSRGAPGRSNQPQHF. The full variable domain, its missing parts supplied by reference TRBV15 and TRBJ1-5, is DAMVIQNPRYQVTQFGKPVTLSCSQTLNHNVMYWYQQKSSQAPKLLFHYYDKDFNNEADTPDNFQSRRPNTSFCFLDIRSPGLGDTAMYLCATSRGAPGRSNQPQHFGDGTRLSIL.

The chain carries TRBV10-3 and TRBJ1-1, with D perhaps matching TRBD1 (6 bases). Germline CDR1 and CDR2: ENHRY and SYGVKD. There are 13 residues in the CDR3. The V end was cut by 5 bases, the J end by 10 bases, with 17 bases between. This chain's CDR3 is CAISYRGTGPAFF. DNA for the CDR3: TGTGCCATCAGTTATCGGGGCACAGGGCCAGCTTTCTTT.

The chain has TRBV7-8 and TRBJ1-1, with no clear D. Germline V gene data show CDR1 as SGHVS and CDR2 as FQNEAQ. The CDR3 loop spans 11 amino acids. V was pared by 3 bases and J by 9 bases, with 8 bases between. This CDR3 is CASSFSLKAFF. The CDR3 bases are TGTGCCAGCAGCTTTTCCCTGAAAGCTTTCTTT.

With respect to this clonotype: A single base separates this from a much larger clone, so it may be a read error. The chain joins TRBV10-3 to TRBJ1-5; D unresolved. Trimming removed 0 bases at V and 3 bases at J, with 6 bases between. There are 14 residues in the CDR3. Germline assignment: CDR1 ENHRY and CDR2 SYGVKD. The CDR3: CAISESGNNQPQHF. CDR3 sequence (DNA): TGTGCCATCAGTGAGTCAGGGAACAATCAGCCCCAGCATTTT.

This CDR3 is CASSYSRGVGANVLTF. The CDR3 coding sequence is TGTGCCAGCAGTTACTCGAGAGGGGTTGGGGCCAACGTCCTGACTTTC. This chain links TRBV6-6 with TRBJ2-6; perhaps D is TRBD1 or TRBD2 (5 bases each). V was shortened by 0 bases and J by 3 bases, with 9 bases between the two germline ends. The germline V gene has CDR1 MNHNY and CDR2 SVGAGI (reference sequence). CDR3 length equals 16 residues.

V is TRBV20-1 and J is TRBJ2-5; 9 nucleotides align to TRBD1. Germline CDR1 is DFQATT and CDR2 is SNEGSKA (reference sequence). The CDR3 length is 13 residues. Trimming took 5 bases from V and 5 from J; bases not matched to a gene: 6. CDR3 protein: CSARQGGGETQYF. CDR3 in DNA: TGCAGTGCTCGACAGGGGGGCGGCGAGACCCAGTACTTC.

A note on this clonotype: A junction boundary mismatches the germline segment, possibly from a read error. The rearrangement links TRBV29-1 to TRBJ1-4; 7 positions match TRBD1. Germline loops: CDR1 SQVTM, CDR2 ANQGSEA. The CDR3 spans 12 residues. CDR3 coding DNA: TGCAGCGTCTCACAGGGGCGGGAAAAACTGCTTTTT. Protein: CSVSQGREKLLF. Full variable domain (missing parts from reference TRBV29-1 and TRBJ1-4): SAVISQKPSRDICQRGTSLTIQCQVDSQVTMMFWYRQQPGQSLTLIATANQGSEATYESGFVIDKFPISRPNLTFSTLTVSNMSPEDSSIYLCSVSQGREKLLFGSGTQLSVL.

This clonotype was recorded a few times. The rearrangement uses TRBV19 and TRBJ2-7; TRBD1 or TRBD2 may be the D gene (6 bases each). The CDR3 has 14 residues. The germline V gene encodes CDR1 LNHDA and CDR2 SQIVND (reference sequence). The germline V and J ends were trimmed by 3 bases and 3 bases, with 12 bases remaining between them. CDR3 bases: TGTGCCAGTAGTATGGGGGGCGAGAGCTACGAGCAGTACTTC. Residues: CASSMGGESYEQYF.

This clonotype has more than one count but fewer than ten. The V and J genes are TRBV7-9 and TRBJ1-1; weak D call: TRBD1 (5 bases). The CDR3 has 16 amino acids. V dropped 3 bases and J dropped 6 bases, with 20 bases sitting between them. Germline V gene lookup returns CDR1 SEHNR and CDR2 FQNEAQ (reference sequence). This CDR3 reads CASSFPQATTLAEAFF. The CDR3 bases are TGTGCCAGCAGCTTCCCACAGGCAACGACTCTAGCTGAAGCTTTCTTT.

V is TRBV29-1 and J is TRBJ1-1, with D possibly matching TRBD1 (5 bases). Trimming took 4 bases from V and 4 from J, leaving 16 bases between them. Germline V lookup: CDR1 SQVTM, CDR2 ANQGSEA. The CDR3 has 14 amino acids. The CDR3 spells CSVGVGGGSTEAFF. CDR3 coding DNA: TGCAGCGTTGGTGTTGGGGGGGGAAGCACTGAAGCTTTCTTT.

The sample holds many counts of this clonotype. This rearrangement joins TRBV20-1 to TRBJ1-5, with TRBD1 as a possible D gene (6 bases). The CDR3 is 15 residues long. Trimming cost V 3 bases and J 0 bases, with 12 bases left between them. Per germline, CDR1 DFQATT and CDR2 SNEGSKA (reference sequence). Written as DNA, the CDR3 is TGCAGTGCTAGGGCGGACAGCCATAGCAATCAGCCCCAGCATTTT. Amino acids: CSARADSHSNQPQHF.

This clonotype was seen ten or more times. This chain joins TRBV20-1 and TRBJ1-1; D possibly corresponds to TRBD1 (5 bases). V was shortened by 2 bases and J by 7 bases, with 8 bases between the two germline ends. Germline CDR1 is DFQATT and CDR2 is SNEGSKA (reference sequence). The CDR3 has 11 amino acids. This CDR3 is CSARLDSEAFF. The CDR3 region has the DNA TGCAGTGCTAGACTAGACAGTGAAGCTTTCTTT.

The genes are TRBV29-1 and TRBJ1-2, with D perhaps TRBD1 (5 bases). This CDR3 region has 11 residues. The ends were cut back, 3 bases at V and 10 bases at J, with 12 bases in the middle. Germline V gene data show CDR1 as SQVTM and CDR2 as ANQGSEA. The CDR3: CSVEWGGDYTF. The CDR3 DNA is TGCAGCGTTGAGTGGGGCGGAGACTACACCTTC.

The DNA for the CDR3 is TGTGCCAGCAGTTTATCCCGACAGGGATATGGAAACACCATATATTTT. Encoded protein: CASSLSRQGYGNTIYF. The chain combines TRBV7-9 with TRBJ1-3, with 7 bases fitting TRBD1. The CDR3 runs 16 residues. V lost 6 bases to trimming and J lost 3 bases; unmatched junction nucleotides: 11. CDR1 and CDR2 (germline): SEHNR, FQNEAQ (reference sequence).